This entry describes one TCR beta chain. These data come from a study of T cells after yellow fever vaccination. CDR3 length: 15 residues. In germline, CDR1 is LGHDT, CDR2 YNNKEL (reference sequence). The ends were cut back, 0 bases at V and 10 bases at J, with 13 bases in the middle. In TCRdb, the 5' RACE reads were re-called with MiXCR into one record per CDR3 protein. In the table there are under 400,000 distinct CDR3 sequences, approximately 12% of which are singletons. The starting material was CD4+ T cells sorted from PBMCs, obtained 15 days after the yellow fever booster vaccination. The receptor was derived from a man aged 18-30 years who received the YFV17D yellow fever vaccine. The chain employs TRBV3-1 and TRBJ1-6; D is undetermined. CDR3 sequence reads: CASSQEGGIGSPLHF. In DNA, the CDR3 is TGTGCCAGCAGCCAAGAAGGCGGGATTGGGTCACCCCTCCACTTT.